The clone carrying this TCR beta chain was detected a few times. What it binds is not known. The data originate from a study of vaccination and CD4 T cells after COVID-19. Cultured CD4+ T-cell DNA underwent Oncomine TCR Beta short-read sequencing. A single record per CDR3 protein comes from TCRdb applying MiXCR to the PCR reads. This table has 15,000 to 20,000 distinct CDR3 sequences, roughly three quarters appearing once. Specified treatment: approximately nine-day PBMC culture with coronavirus spike peptide pools or control peptides (ViraFEST assay). The sequence derives from a human donor who had recovered from COVID-19. Sequencing used CD4+ T cells from blood, cultured in vitro.

CDR3 protein: CASSIQGQRTEAFF. Written as DNA, the CDR3 is TGTGCCAGTAGTATTCAGGGACAGAGGACTGAAGCTTTCTTT. The chain carries TRBV19 and TRBJ1-1; 7 bases fit TRBD1. Unmatched junction bases numbered 6, after V lost 3 bases and J lost 5 bases. The CDR3 length is 14 residues. Looked up from germline, CDR1 is LNHDA and CDR2 is SQIVND (reference sequence).